This T cell receptor beta chain appears in the sequencing data of a study of long-term antiretroviral therapy in people with HIV. Across the study: First collections came about a decade before the 2015 immediate-ART recommendation.

Treatment for every participant with HIV took place in the United States. The content of samples before DNA extraction was about 0.9-11 million cryopreserved PBMC. Germline assignment: CDR1 LNHDA and CDR2 SQIVND (reference sequence). V lost 7 bases to trimming and J lost 2 bases, with 12 bases between them. The CDR3 is 14 residues long. Survey-level resolution applied to immunoSEQ assay v3.0. What sequencing targeted per sample was about 35,000-50,000 T-cell genomes. Assay used: immunoSEQ multiplex PCR; TCRdb lists only in-frame clones, some missing. The table lists about 19,000 clones, 76% of them singletons. This clone has just a few counts.

This clonotype was sampled from a woman between 50 and 59 years old with HIV. The sample consisted of unsorted PBMCs, taken 0.5 years before starting antiretroviral therapy. The J gene is TRBJ1-5, the V gene TRBV19; a weak D match, TRBD1 (5 bases). As DNA, the CDR3 is TGTGCCAGTACCGGGACCCCGGGCAATCAGCCCCAGCATTTT. This sequence encodes CASTGTPGNQPQHF.